This is a list of T cell receptor beta chains from one sample in a study of shared clonotypes between healthy human individuals. TCRdb's table, derived via immunoSEQ multiplex PCR, lists solely in-frame clones and lacks some. The repertoire holds some 2 million clones, with approximately 95% as singletons. The sequencing sample was made of naive CD8+ T cells sorted from blood. These receptors were collected from a man younger than 35 in good health. Both conserved end residues are part of each CDR3. A D gene is named only where the DNA matches it firmly. Only part of the rows carry a size: once, few, many, or a class if the clone is expanded.

TRBJ2-7 - - TRBV4-1 TGCGCCAGCAGCCAAAGGGACACCTCCTACGAGCAGTACTTC CASSQRDTSYEQYF
TRBJ2-7 - TRBD1 TRBV7-8 TGTGCCAGCAGCTTATCGGCAGGGGGTCGGTACGAGCAGTACTTC CASSLSAGGRYEQYF
TRBJ2-7 - TRBD2 TRBV7-8 TGTGCCAGCAGCTCAATAGCGGGATCGGTGTGGGAGCAGTACTTC CASSSIAGSVWEQYF
TRBJ2-7 - TRBD2 TRBV30 TGTGCGGGAGGGGAGGGCGAGCAGTACTTC CAGGEGEQYF
TRBJ2-7 - - TRBV4-1 TGCGCCAGCAGCCAAACTGGGACCTACGAGCAGTACTTC CASSQTGTYEQYF
TRBJ2-7 - - TRBV9 TGTGCCAGCAGCCCGTGGGGGGGCGACTCCTACGAGCAGTACTTC CASSPWGGDSYEQYF
TRBJ2-5 - - TRBV28 TGTGCCAGCAGACTACAGGGGGGGGCCCAGTACTTC CASRLQGGAQYF
TRBJ1-4 - - TRBV5-1 TGCGCCAGCAGCCAAGGAGGGGAGGACGAAAAACTGTTTTTT CASSQGGEDEKLFF
TRBJ2-1 - - TRBV27 TGTGCCAGCAGTCGCCCTGGCGCCAACTCCTACAATGAGCAGTTCTTC CASSRPGANSYNEQFF
TRBJ1-1 - - TRBV4-1 TGCGCCAGCAGCCCCACTAGAGGGGCGAGTGAAGCTTTCTTT CASSPTRGASEAFF
TRBJ1-1 - - TRBV5-6 TGTGCCAGCAGCTTGCAAGGCGGCACTGAAGCTTTCTTT CASSLQGGTEAFF
TRBJ1-4 - TRBD1 TRBV7-9 TGTGCCAGCAGCTTGGGACAGGGCTATGAAAAACTGTTTTTT CASSLGQGYEKLFF
TRBJ2-7 - - TRBV27 TGTGCCAGCAGTTTATCGCCAGGGGCTTACTCCTACGAGCAGTACTTC CASSLSPGAYSYEQYF
TRBJ2-7 - - TRBV5-1 TGCGCCAGCAGCTTGGGTGACGGGTCCTACGAGCAGTACTTC CASSLGDGSYEQYF
TRBJ2-7 - - TRBV6-6 TGTGCCAGCAGTTGGGCAGGGAACTACGAGCAGTACTTC CASSWAGNYEQYF
TRBJ2-7 - - TRBV7-2 TGTGCCAGCAGCTTAGCGCGGTACGAGCAGTACTTC CASSLARYEQYF
TRBJ2-2 - - TRBV2 TGTGCCAGCGGTCTTAGCGGGGAGCTGTTTTTT CASGLSGELFF
TRBJ2-5 - TRBD1 TRBV9 TGTGCCAGCAGCGTAGGGGACAGACAAGAGACCCAGTACTTC CASSVGDRQETQYF
TRBJ1-4 - - TRBV4-3 TGCGCCAGCAGCCAAGAAGAGATCGGCAGCGAATCAACTAATGAAAAACTGTTTTTT CASSQEEIGSESTNEKLFF
TRBJ2-5 - TRBD2 TRBV6-6 TGTGCCAGCAGTTATAGCGGGGGCCTCCAAGAGACCCAGTACTTC CASSYSGGLQETQYF
TRBJ2-7 - TRBD1 TRBV27 TGTGCCAGCAGTTTATCAGGGGGCGGAGCCTACGAGCAGTACTTC CASSLSGGGAYEQYF
TRBJ2-2 - - TRBV7-8 TGTGCCAGCAGCTTCCCTAAGGGGGGATCGACCACCGGGGAGCTGTTTTTT CASSFPKGGSTTGELFF
TRBJ2-1 - TRBD2 TRBV27 TGTGCCAGCAGTTTAGTAGCGGGCCGCTACAATGAGCAGTTCTTC CASSLVAGRYNEQFF
TRBJ2-7 - - TRBV19 TGTGCCGGACGGAGCTACGAGCAGTACTTC CAGRSYEQYF
TRBJ2-1 - - TRBV10-2 TGCGCCAGCAGTGAGTCGCTACTGCCCTACAATGAGCAGTTCTTC CASSESLLPYNEQFF
TRBJ2-1 once - TRBV4-3 TGCGCCAGCAGCCAGGACCTATACAATGAGCAGTTCTTC CASSQDLYNEQFF
TRBJ2-1 - - TRBV5-6 TGTGCCAGCAGCTTCCAGGGATACAATGAGCAGTTCTTC CASSFQGYNEQFF
TRBJ1-1 - - TRBV28 TGTGCCAGCAGTTTATTGGCGGGGGCTCCAACTGAAGCTTTCTTT CASSLLAGAPTEAFF
TRBJ2-7 - TRBD2 TRBV2 TGTGCCAGCACAGGGACTAGCGGGACCCCCGAGCAGTACTTC CASTGTSGTPEQYF
TRBJ2-7 - - TRBV7-2 TGTGCCGGCAGCTTAGGAGTTGGGATCTTCTACGAGCAGTACTTC CAGSLGVGIFYEQYF
TRBJ1-2 - - TRBV6-1 TGTGCCAGCAGTAGCGGGCCACACTATGGCTACACCTTC CASSSGPHYGYTF
TRBJ2-7 - TRBD2 TRBV9 TGTGCCAGCAGCCCCGGGACTAGCGGGATTTACGAGCAGTACTTC CASSPGTSGIYEQYF
TRBJ2-1 - - TRBV5-6 TGTGCCAGCAGCTTGGGCGGCAGAGCCTACAATGAGCAGTTCTTC CASSLGGRAYNEQFF
TRBJ2-5 - TRBD1 TRBV6-5 TGTGCCAGTGGGACAGCCCAAGAGACCCAGTACTTC CASGTAQETQYF
TRBJ2-2 - - TRBV6-1 TGTGCCAGCAGTGAGTTGCTCCGGACTTATACCGGGGAGCTGTTTTTT CASSELLRTYTGELFF
TRBJ2-6 - - TRBV30 TGTGCCTGGAGTCTGGGGGTAACTGGGGCCAACGTCCTGACTTTC CAWSLGVTGANVLTF
TRBJ1-2 - TRBD1 TRBV14 TGTGCCAGCAGCCAGGAAGGGGGCGACTATGGCTACACCTTC CASSQEGGDYGYTF
TRBJ1-2 - - TRBV4-2 TGTGCCAGCAGCGAGGGTGGTTCTTGGATCTACACCTTC CASSEGGSWIYTF
TRBJ1-1 - - TRBV30 TGTGCCTGGAGTGCCGTGGGCGGGACTGAAGCTTTCTTT CAWSAVGGTEAFF
TRBJ2-2 - - TRBV7-6 TGTGCCAGCAGCTCAGCAGGGCCCTCGGGCACCGGGGAGCTGTTTTTT CASSSAGPSGTGELFF
TRBJ2-5 - - TRBV7-9 TGTGCCAGCAGCTTAGTTACTGGGACCCAGTACTTC CASSLVTGTQYF
TRBJ1-1 - - TRBV2 TGTGCCAGCAGGGTTAGCAGGGCGAACACTGAAGCTTTCTTT CASRVSRANTEAFF
TRBJ2-7 - - TRBV30 TGTGCCTTAACAACCGGGACTCACTACGAGCAGTACTTC CALTTGTHYEQYF
TRBJ2-3 - TRBD2 TRBV7-6 TGTGCCAGCAGCTCCCTAGCGGGGGGGAGCACAGATACGCAGTATTTT CASSSLAGGSTDTQYF